Below, 20 T cell receptor beta chains from the same sample are listed, as sequenced in a study of Graves' ophthalmopathy and Graves' hyperthyroidism. RNA transcripts were the source from which TCR beta CDR3 regions were amplified. In the first round, RT-PCR was carried out with HTBI primers, and a multiplex PCR formed the second round. One entry per CDR3 protein, called by TCRdb with MiXCR from the multiplex PCR reads. The data hold fewer than 250,000 distinct CDR3 sequences, with about 32% observed a single time. The sequencing input was peripheral blood. All receptors come from a middle-aged man with Graves' ophthalmopathy.

This clonotype has a count of ten or more. This sequence joins TRBV20-1 and TRBJ2-7; 10 bases fit TRBD2. The V gene's germline CDR1 is DFQATT and CDR2 SNEGSKA (reference sequence). Trimming at V came to 3 bases and at J to 7 bases, leaving 12 bases not matched to a gene. There are 15 residues in the CDR3. In nucleotides, the CDR3 is TGCAGTGCTAGGCTTAGCGGGAGGCGGAGTGGAGAGCAGTACTTC. Amino acid sequence: CSARLSGRRSGEQYF.

This clonotype occurred many times. J is TRBJ2-7 and V is TRBV29-1; TRBD2 aligns across 11 bases. Per germline, CDR1 SQVTM and CDR2 ANQGSEA. Unmatched junction bases numbered 0, after V lost 5 bases and J lost 0 bases. CDR3 length: 13 amino acids. This chain's CDR3 is CSVTSGSSYEQYF. CDR3 nucleotide sequence: TGCAGCGTTACTAGCGGGAGCTCCTACGAGCAGTACTTC.

The rearrangement uses TRBV28 and TRBJ2-7; D not resolved. The V and J ends lost 6 bases and 0 bases respectively, with 15 bases between them. This CDR3 region has 15 residues. Germline-derived CDR1 and CDR2 are MDHEN and SYDVKM. In DNA form, the CDR3 reads TGTGCCAGCAGCATCCTCTCCAAAATCTCCTACGAGCAGTACTTC. Protein product: CASSILSKISYEQYF. Complete variable domain (other parts from reference TRBV28 and TRBJ2-7): DVKVTQSSRYLVKRTGEKVFLECVQDMDHENMFWYRQDPGLGLRLIYFSYDVKMKEKGDIPEGYSVSREKKERFSLILESASTNQTSMYLCASSILSKISYEQYFGPGTRLTVT.

The CDR3 DNA follows: TGTGCCAGCAGAGCCACAAGACTGATCAACTATGGCTACACCTTC. Its protein is CASRATRLINYGYTF. The J gene is TRBJ1-2, the V gene TRBV27; D gene ambiguous. V lost 6 bases and J 2 bases, leaving 16 bases between the germline ends. Germline V gives CDR1 MNHEY, CDR2 SMNVEV (reference sequence). The CDR3 runs 15 residues.

In its sample, this clonotype was seen many times. The rearrangement uses TRBV29-1 and TRBJ2-2; D uncertain. The V gene's germline CDR1 is SQVTM and CDR2 ANQGSEA. The germline V and J ends were trimmed by 2 bases and 4 bases, with 5 bases remaining between them. This CDR3 is 12 amino acids long. CDR3 in amino acids: CSVEIGTGELFF. The DNA of the CDR3 is TGCAGCGTTGAAATTGGCACCGGGGAGCTGTTTTTT.

This clonotype came up many times. The chain couples TRBV28 to TRBJ2-1; 15 positions match TRBD2. The CDR3 contains 16 residues. The V gene's germline CDR1 is MDHEN and CDR2 SYDVKM. J lost 9 bases, V lost 7 bases, and 10 bases had no gene match. The CDR3 here is CASTRTSGRATSEQFF. CDR3 DNA sequence: TGTGCCAGCACTAGGACTAGCGGGAGGGCTACATCTGAGCAGTTCTTC.

The rearrangement joins TRBV6-1 to TRBJ2-7; tentative D call: TRBD2 (5 bases). The CDR3 sequence is 13 residues long. V was clipped by 2 bases and J by 3 bases, with 8 bases between them. Germline CDR1 is MNHNS and CDR2 is SASEGT. CDR3 sequence (DNA): TGTGCCAGCAGTGAAACTAGACTCTACGAGCAGTACTTC. Translation gives CASSETRLYEQYF.

A single count supports this clonotype. The chain links TRBV12-3 or TRBV12-4 to TRBJ1-2; D unresolved. The CDR3 covers 13 residues. Trimming cost V 5 bases and J 1 base, with 8 bases left between them. The CDR3 DNA is TGTGCCAGCAGTCAAAGAGATAACTATGGCTACACCTTC. Protein sequence: CASSQRDNYGYTF.

This clonotype was counted many times. The chain has TRBV6-2 or TRBV6-3 and TRBJ1-2; no reliable D call. Germline CDR1 reads MNHEY; CDR2 reads SVGEGT. The CDR3 contains 12 residues. Deletions cut 5 bases from V and 3 bases from J, with 7 bases between. The CDR3 nucleotides are TGTGCCAGCAGTCAGGCGGACTATGGCTACACCTTC. Encoded protein: CASSQADYGYTF.

The chain combines TRBV6-2 or TRBV6-3 with TRBJ1-1, with D possibly matching TRBD1 (6 bases). Per the germline V gene, CDR1 is MNHEY and CDR2 is SVGEGT. The CDR3 length is 14 residues. V was cut by 6 bases and J by 3 bases, with 14 bases left in between. This CDR3 reads CASSQQGGYTEAFF. The DNA for the CDR3 is TGTGCCAGCAGCCAACAGGGAGGGTACACTGAAGCTTTCTTT.

This clonotype was found many times. V is TRBV12-3 or TRBV12-4 and J is TRBJ2-7, with 9 nucleotides matching TRBD1. The trim removed 4 bases at V and 2 bases at J, leaving 6 bases unmatched. CDR3 length equals 15 residues. The CDR3 nucleotides read TGTGCCAGCAGTTCGCCGGGACAGGGACCCTACGAGCAGTACTTC. This sequence encodes CASSSPGQGPYEQYF.

J is TRBJ2-5 and V is TRBV6-2 or TRBV6-3, with 8 positions matching TRBD1. The V and J ends lost 4 bases and 5 bases, in that order; junction bases with no gene match: 12. Germline assignment: CDR1 MNHEY and CDR2 SVGEGT. The CDR3 spans 16 residues. In DNA, the CDR3 is TGTGCCAGCAGTTTCAGGACAGGGCCGACTCGGGAGACCCAGTACTTC. It codes for CASSFRTGPTRETQYF.

In its sample, this clonotype was seen a few times. The chain uses TRBV7-2 and TRBJ1-1; D is perhaps TRBD1 (6 bases). CDR1 and CDR2 (germline): SGHTA, FQGNSA. The CDR3 loop spans 14 amino acids. V lost 5 bases to trimming and J lost 0 bases, with 10 bases between them. CDR3 sequence: CASSATGMNTEAFF. DNA of the CDR3: TGTGCCAGCAGCGCGACAGGTATGAACACTGAAGCTTTCTTT. Filled out from reference TRBV7-2 and TRBJ1-1, the complete variable domain reads GAGVSQSPSNKVTEKGKDVELRCDPISGHTALYWYRQSLGQGLEFLIYFQGNSAPDKSGLPSDRFSAERTGGSVSTLTIQRTQQEDSAVYLCASSATGMNTEAFFGQGTRLTVV.

Ten or more counts support this clonotype. The V gene is TRBV6-5, the J gene TRBJ1-6; 7 bases fit TRBD1. V lost 8 bases and J lost 7; bases outside the gene matches: 14. The germline gives CDR1 MNHEY, CDR2 SVGAGI. The CDR3 is 16 amino acids. The DNA for the CDR3 is TGTGCCAGCGGAGGGGATGATACAGGGGACAATTCACCCCTCCACTTT. This encodes CASGGDDTGDNSPLHF.

The genes are TRBV12-5 and TRBJ1-5; D is ambiguous. The germline V gene has CDR1 LGHNT and CDR2 FRNRAP. This CDR3 region has 13 residues. V shed 6 bases and J shed 1 base, with 7 bases lying between them. The DNA for the CDR3 is TGTGCTAGTGGCTACGACAGCAATCAGCCCCAGCATTTT. It translates to CASGYDSNQPQHF.

Ten or more counts support this clonotype. The rearrangement uses TRBV12-3 or TRBV12-4 and TRBJ2-7, with D unresolved. There are 12 residues in the CDR3. Trimming cost V 7 bases and J 3 bases, with 10 bases left between them. CDR3 in amino acids: CASNTLGYEQYF. The DNA of the CDR3 is TGTGCCAGCAATACCCTCGGCTACGAGCAGTACTTC.

In its sample, this clonotype was seen many times. V and J are TRBV2 and TRBJ2-7, with unresolved D. V gave up 2 bases and J gave up 1 base, with 9 bases separating them. CDR3 length: 14 residues. Germline V gives CDR1 SNHLY, CDR2 FYNNEI. The CDR3: CASSEFGVSYEQYF. Here the CDR3 DNA reads TGTGCCAGCAGTGAATTTGGGGTATCCTACGAGCAGTACTTC.

CDR3 protein: CASRQLAGATGELFF. CDR3 sequence (DNA): TGTGCCAGCAGACAACTAGCGGGAGCTACCGGGGAGCTGTTTTTT. The rearrangement joins TRBV6-2 or TRBV6-3 to TRBJ2-2; 11 bases map to TRBD2. The CDR3 contains 15 residues. Germline V gene sequence: CDR1 MNHEY, CDR2 SVGEGT. The V segment lost 6 bases and the J segment 5 bases; nucleotides outside the gene matches: 5.

This clonotype appeared many times. V usage is TRBV20-1 and J usage is TRBJ2-7; D call uncertain. Germline V gene lookup returns CDR1 DFQATT and CDR2 SNEGSKA (reference sequence). Trimming shortened V by 4 bases and J by 6 bases, and 16 bases separated the two germline ends. This CDR3 comprises 13 residues. The CDR3 DNA follows: TGCAGTGCTATCTCGCCCGGCCCCAGCGAGCAGTACTTC. Protein sequence: CSAISPGPSEQYF.

Ten or more counts support this clonotype. The rearrangement uses TRBV2 and TRBJ2-5, with TRBD2 identical over 11 bases. The J segment lost 3 bases and the V segment lost 4 bases, leaving 1 base of the junction unmatched. The CDR3 runs to 14 residues. Germline V lookup: CDR1 SNHLY, CDR2 FYNNEI. CDR3 region: CASSGGLAEETQYF. In DNA, the CDR3 is TGTGCCAGCAGTGGGGGACTAGCGGAAGAGACCCAGTACTTC.